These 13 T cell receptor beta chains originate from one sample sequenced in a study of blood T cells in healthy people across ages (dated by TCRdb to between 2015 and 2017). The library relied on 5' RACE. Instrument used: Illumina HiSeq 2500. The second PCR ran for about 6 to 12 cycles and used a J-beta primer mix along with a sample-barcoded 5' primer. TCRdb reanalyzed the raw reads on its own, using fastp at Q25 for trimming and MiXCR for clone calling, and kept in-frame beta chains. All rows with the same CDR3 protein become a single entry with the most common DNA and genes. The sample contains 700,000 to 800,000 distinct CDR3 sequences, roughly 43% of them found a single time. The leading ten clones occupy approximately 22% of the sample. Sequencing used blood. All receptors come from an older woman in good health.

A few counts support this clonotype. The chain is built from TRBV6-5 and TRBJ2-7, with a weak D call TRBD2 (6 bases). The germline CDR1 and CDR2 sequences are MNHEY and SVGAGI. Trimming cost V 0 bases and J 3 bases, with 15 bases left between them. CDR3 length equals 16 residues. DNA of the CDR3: TGTGCCAGCAGTTACTCGAATCCGGGGGACGACTACGAGCAGTACTTC. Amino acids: CASSYSNPGDDYEQYF.

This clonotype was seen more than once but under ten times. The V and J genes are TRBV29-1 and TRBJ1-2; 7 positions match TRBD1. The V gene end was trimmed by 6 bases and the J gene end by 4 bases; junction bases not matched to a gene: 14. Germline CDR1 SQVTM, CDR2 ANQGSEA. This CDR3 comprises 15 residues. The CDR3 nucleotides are TGCAGCGTCCCCCGGACAGGATCGCCGGGCTATGGCTACACCTTC. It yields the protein CSVPRTGSPGYGYTF.

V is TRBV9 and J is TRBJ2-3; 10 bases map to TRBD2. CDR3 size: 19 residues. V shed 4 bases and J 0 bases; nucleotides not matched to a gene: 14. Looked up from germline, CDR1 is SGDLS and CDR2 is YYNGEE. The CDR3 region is CASSSRTGTSAASTDTQYF. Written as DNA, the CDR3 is TGTGCCAGCAGCTCGCGAACCGGGACTAGCGCCGCTAGCACAGATACGCAGTATTTT.

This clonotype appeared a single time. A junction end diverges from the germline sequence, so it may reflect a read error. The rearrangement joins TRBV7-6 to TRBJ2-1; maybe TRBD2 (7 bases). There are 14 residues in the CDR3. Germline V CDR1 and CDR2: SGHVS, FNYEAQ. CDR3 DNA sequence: TGTGCCAGCAGCTTAGGGGGGGCTAGCGGCGAGCGGTTCTTC. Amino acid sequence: CASSLGGASGERFF. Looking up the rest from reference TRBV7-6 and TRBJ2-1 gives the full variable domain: GAGVSQSPRYKVTKRGQDVALRCDPISGHVSLYWYRQALGQGPEFLTYFNYEAQQDKSGLPNDRFSAERPEGSISTLTIQRTEQRDSAMYRCASSLGGASGERFFGPGTRLTVL.

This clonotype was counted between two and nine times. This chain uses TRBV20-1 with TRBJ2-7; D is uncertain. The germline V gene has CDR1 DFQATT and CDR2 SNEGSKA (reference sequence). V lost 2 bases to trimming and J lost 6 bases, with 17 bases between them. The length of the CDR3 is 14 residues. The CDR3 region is CSARIPGLSREQYF. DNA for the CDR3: TGCAGTGCTAGAATACCGGGTCTTTCCCGCGAGCAGTACTTC.

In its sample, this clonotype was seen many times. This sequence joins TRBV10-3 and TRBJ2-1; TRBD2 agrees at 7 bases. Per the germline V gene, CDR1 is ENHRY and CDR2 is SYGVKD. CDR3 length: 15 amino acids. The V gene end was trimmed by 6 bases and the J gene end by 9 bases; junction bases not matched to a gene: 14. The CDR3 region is CAISLGSGLRGEQFF. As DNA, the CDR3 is TGTGCCATCAGCCTTGGTAGCGGGCTGCGTGGTGAGCAGTTCTTC.

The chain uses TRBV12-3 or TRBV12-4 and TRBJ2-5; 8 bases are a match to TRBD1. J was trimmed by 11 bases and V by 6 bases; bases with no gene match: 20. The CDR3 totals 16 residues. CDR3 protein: CASSPNRDRPRNEQYF. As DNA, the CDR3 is TGTGCCAGCAGCCCTAACCGGGACAGGCCCCGTAATGAGCAGTACTTC.

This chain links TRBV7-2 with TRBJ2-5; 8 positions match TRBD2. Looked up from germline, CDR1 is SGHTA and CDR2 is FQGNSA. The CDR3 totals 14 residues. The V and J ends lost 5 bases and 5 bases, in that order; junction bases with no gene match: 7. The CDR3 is CASSARPGGETQYF. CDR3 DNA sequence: TGTGCCAGCAGCGCTCGCCCGGGGGGGGAGACCCAGTACTTC.

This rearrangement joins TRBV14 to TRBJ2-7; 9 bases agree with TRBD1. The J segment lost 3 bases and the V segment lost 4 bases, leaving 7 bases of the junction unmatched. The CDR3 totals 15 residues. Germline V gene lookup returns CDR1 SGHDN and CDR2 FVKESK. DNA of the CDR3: TGTGCCAGCAGCCGACAGGGGGGAGGCTACTACGAGCAGTACTTC. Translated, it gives CASSRQGGGYYEQYF.

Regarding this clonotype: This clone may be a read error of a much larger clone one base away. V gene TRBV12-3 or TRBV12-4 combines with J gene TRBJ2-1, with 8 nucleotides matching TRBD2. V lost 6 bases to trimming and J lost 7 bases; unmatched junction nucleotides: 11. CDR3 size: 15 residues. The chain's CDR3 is CASSHRGRGVNEQFF. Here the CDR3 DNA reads TGTGCCAGCAGCCACCGGGGGCGGGGGGTAAATGAGCAGTTCTTC.

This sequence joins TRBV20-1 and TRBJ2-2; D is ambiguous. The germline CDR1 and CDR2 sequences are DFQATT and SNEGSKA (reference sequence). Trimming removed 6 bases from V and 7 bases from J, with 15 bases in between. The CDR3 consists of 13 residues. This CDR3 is CSAPEVGYGELFF. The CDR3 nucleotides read TGCAGTGCCCCAGAGGTGGGGTACGGGGAGCTGTTTTTT.

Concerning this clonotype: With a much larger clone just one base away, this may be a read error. The CDR3 DNA follows: TGTGCCAGCAAACTAGCAACTTCCCCCTACGAGCAGTACTTC. Amino acid sequence: CASKLATSPYEQYF. J is TRBJ2-7 and V is TRBV6-6; D is perhaps TRBD2 (6 bases). The germline V gene has CDR1 MNHNY and CDR2 SVGAGI (reference sequence). The CDR3 totals 14 residues. The ends were cut back, 7 bases at V and 2 bases at J, with 15 bases in the middle.

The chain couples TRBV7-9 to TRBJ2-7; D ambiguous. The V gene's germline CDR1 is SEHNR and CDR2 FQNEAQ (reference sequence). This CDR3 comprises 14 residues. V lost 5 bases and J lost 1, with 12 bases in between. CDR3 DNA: TGTGCCAGCAGCCCCAGTTCTCTGTCCTACGAGCAGTACTTC. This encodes CASSPSSLSYEQYF.